This T cell receptor (beta chain) comes out of a study of T cells in Graves' hyperthyroidism and ophthalmopathy. V was trimmed by 2 bases and J by 2 bases, leaving 11 bases between them. The V gene's germline CDR1 is SGHRS and CDR2 YFSETQ. The length of the CDR3 is 15 residues. Researchers took RNA transcripts and amplified the TCR beta CDR3 regions from them. Using the HTBI primer set, a first-round RT-PCR was run on the TCR CDR3. TCRdb re-called the multiplex PCR reads with MiXCR, one entry per CDR3 protein. The sample lists around 340,000 distinct CDR3 sequences, roughly 17% occurring once. This clonotype showed up just a few times.

Source material: blood. The J gene is TRBJ2-1, the V gene TRBV5-1; D possibly corresponds to TRBD2 (6 bases). The sequence came from a man aged 25 to 40 with Graves' hyperthyroidism. The CDR3 protein is CASSFFGGAYNEQFF. The CDR3, as DNA: TGCGCCAGCAGCTTCTTCGGGGGAGCCTACAATGAGCAGTTCTTC. Full variable domain (outside the CDR3, taken from reference TRBV5-1 and TRBJ2-1): KAGVTQTPRYLIKTRGQQVTLSCSPISGHRSVSWYQQTPGQGLQFLFEYFSETQRNKGNFPGRFSGRQFSNSRSEMNVSTLELGDSALYLCASSFFGGAYNEQFFGPGTRLTVL.